Listed below are T cell receptor beta chains from one sample, sequenced in a study of blood T cell repertoires in COVID-19. The repertoire was sequenced with immunoSEQ multiplex PCR; TCRdb's copy has only in-frame clones and lacks some. The data show 70,000 or so clones, 87% seen once. The sample consisted of peripheral blood. The origin of the receptors is a man aged 45-65 years with active COVID-19. Both conserved end residues are part of each CDR3. D genes are given only for firm matches. Some rows mark clone size as missing; the rest say once, few, many or name a class of expanded clone.

clone_size	j_call	d_call	v_call	cdr3_nt	cdr3_aa
once	TRBJ2-3	TRBD1	TRBV20-1	TGCACTGCGACAGGGGCAGATACGCAGTATTTT	CTATGADTQYF
once	TRBJ1-3	TRBD1	TRBV7-9	TGTGCCAGCATCGCGGGGGACAGGGGACCCTCTGGAAACACCATATATTTT	CASIAGDRGPSGNTIYF
NA	TRBJ2-7	NA	TRBV19	TGTGCCAGTAGTATAGGGGTGGGCCCCTACGAGCAGTACTTC	CASSIGVGPYEQYF
NA	TRBJ1-2	NA	TRBV19	TGTGCCAGTAGTATGCAGGGCGGCTATGGCTACACCTTC	CASSMQGGYGYTF
NA	TRBJ2-7	TRBD1	TRBV5-1	TGCGCCAGCCAGCAGTCGACAGGGACCGAGCAGTACTTC	CASQQSTGTEQYF
NA	TRBJ2-2	TRBD2	TRBV10-2	TGCGCCAGCGGAAAGACTAGCGGGAACACCGGGGAGCTGTTTTTT	CASGKTSGNTGELFF
NA	TRBJ2-7	TRBD2	TRBV9	TGTGCCAGCAGCTCGGGACTAGCGGACTCCTACGAGCAGTACTTC	CASSSGLADSYEQYF
NA	TRBJ1-2	NA	TRBV9	TGTGCCAGCAGCGTAGTAGGGGATGGCTACACCTTC	CASSVVGDGYTF
NA	TRBJ1-2	TRBD1	TRBV4-3	TGCGCCAGCAGCCAGGGACAGTATGGCTACACCTTC	CASSQGQYGYTF
NA	TRBJ2-7	TRBD1	TRBV27	TGTGCCAGCAGTTTATCCCGGGACAGGGGTCCCCTATACGAGCAGTACTTC	CASSLSRDRGPLYEQYF
NA	TRBJ2-4	TRBD1	TRBV28	TGTGCCAGCAGTTTATTTGCCGGACAGGGGGCTCGAAACATTCAGTACTTC	CASSLFAGQGARNIQYF
NA	TRBJ2-7	NA	TRBV27	TGTGCCAGCGTTCGACTACAGGGCTCCTACGAGCAGTACTTC	CASVRLQGSYEQYF
NA	TRBJ2-1	TRBD2	TRBV19	TGTGCCACCGGGGAGGGACTCAATTCCTACAATGAGCAGTTCTTC	CATGEGLNSYNEQFF
NA	TRBJ2-1	NA	TRBV19	TGTGCCAGTAGTCTCCGGACGGGGTGGGATGAGCAGTTCTTC	CASSLRTGWDEQFF
NA	TRBJ2-3	TRBD1	TRBV7-9	TGTGCCAGCAGCTTGGCCGGGACAGGGGGCGCAGATACGCAGTATTTT	CASSLAGTGGADTQYF
once	TRBJ1-2	NA	TRBV4-1	TGCGCCAGCAGCCAAGATCGACAGTCTAGCTATGGCTACACCTTC	CASSQDRQSSYGYTF
NA	TRBJ1-1	TRBD1	TRBV11-2	TGTGCCAGCAGCCCCAGGGACAGCGACACTGAAGCTTTCTTT	CASSPRDSDTEAFF
NA	TRBJ2-5	NA	TRBV5-4	TGTGCCAGCAGCAAAGGACAGACGGAGACCCAGTACTTC	CASSKGQTETQYF
NA	TRBJ2-7	NA	TRBV28	TGTGCCAGCAGTTTTTGGCCCTACGAGCAGTACTTC	CASSFWPYEQYF
NA	TRBJ2-1	NA	TRBV7-6	TGTGCCAGCAGAACAAAGGCGGGGTCCTACAATGAGCAGTTCTTC	CASRTKAGSYNEQFF
NA	TRBJ1-1	TRBD1	TRBV4-3	TGCGCCAGCAGCCAAGGGACAGGGAGTTACACTGAAGCTTTCTTT	CASSQGTGSYTEAFF
few	TRBJ2-4	NA	TRBV7-2	TGTGCCAGCAGCTTAGTGTCCCCCCGGGACATTCAGTACTTC	CASSLVSPRDIQYF
NA	TRBJ1-2	TRBD1	TRBV7-2	TGTGCCAGCAGCTTAGCCGCAGGGGGCGCGGGGGGCTACACCTTC	CASSLAAGGAGGYTF
NA	TRBJ1-1	TRBD1	TRBV5-5	TGTGCCAGCAGCCCGCAGGGGGCGAACACTGAAGCTTTCTTT	CASSPQGANTEAFF
NA	TRBJ2-7	NA	TRBV15	TGTGCCACCAGCAGGGGGGCGGGCGAGCAGTACTTC	CATSRGAGEQYF
NA	TRBJ1-4	TRBD1	TRBV7-9	TGTGCCAGCAGCTCGGGACAGGGGGGCTTGACTAATGAAAAACTGTTTTTT	CASSSGQGGLTNEKLFF
NA	TRBJ2-7	NA	TRBV28	TGTGCCAGCAGTTCCCCCGGCCGGTCAGGGTTTCCCTACGAGCAGTACTTC	CASSSPGRSGFPYEQYF
NA	TRBJ1-2	NA	TRBV2	TGTGCCAGTCATGGACAGACTGATGGCTACACCTTC	CASHGQTDGYTF
once	TRBJ1-4	NA	TRBV5-5	TGTGCCAGCAGCAACCATCCCCCAAACAGGGCTGAAAAACTGTTTTTT	CASSNHPPNRAEKLFF
NA	TRBJ2-7	TRBD1	TRBV27	TGTGCCAGCAGTCCCCATACAGGGGTTGACGAGCAGTACTTC	CASSPHTGVDEQYF